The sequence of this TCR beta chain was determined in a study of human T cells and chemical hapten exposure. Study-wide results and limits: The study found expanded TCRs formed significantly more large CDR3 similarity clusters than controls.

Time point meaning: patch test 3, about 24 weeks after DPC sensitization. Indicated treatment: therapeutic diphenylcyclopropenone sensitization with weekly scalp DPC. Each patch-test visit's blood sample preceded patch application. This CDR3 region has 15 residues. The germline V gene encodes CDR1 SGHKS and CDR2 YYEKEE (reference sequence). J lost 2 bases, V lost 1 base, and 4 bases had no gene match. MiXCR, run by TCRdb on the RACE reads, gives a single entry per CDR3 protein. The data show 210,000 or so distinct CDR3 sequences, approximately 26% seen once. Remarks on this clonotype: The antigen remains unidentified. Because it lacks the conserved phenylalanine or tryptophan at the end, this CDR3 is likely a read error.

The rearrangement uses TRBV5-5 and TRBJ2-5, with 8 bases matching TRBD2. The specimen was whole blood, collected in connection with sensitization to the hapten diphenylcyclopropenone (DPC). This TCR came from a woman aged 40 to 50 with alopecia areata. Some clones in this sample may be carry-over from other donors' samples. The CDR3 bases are TGTGCCAGCAGCTTGCTAGCGGGCCCACAAGAGACCCAGTACTCC. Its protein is CASSLLAGPQETQYS.